This T cell receptor (beta chain) was documented in a study of cytomegalovirus exposure and HLA in healthy donors (TCRdb year 2017). Regarding the complete study: An earlier analysis of 550 to 700 of the donors reported more than 250 Gb of sequence data and around 120 million unique TCR beta sequences from 150 million to 200 million T cells. About 320 gigabases of sequencing data and around 87 million unique TCR sequences were included in an early release covering over 600 HLA-typed donors. The genetic ancestry cluster associated with self-reported Caucasian donors included roughly 84% of the roughly 400 genotyped donors. The study aimed to test whether cataloging public T cell receptors could reveal signatures of past pathogen exposure. Using immunosequencing, the study profiled T cell repertoires from fewer than 850 subjects and related those repertoires to cytomegalovirus serostatus. A separate validation cohort of roughly 130 different subjects was used in addition to the approximately 610-subject first cohort. High-throughput TCR immunosequencing, statistical association of individual TCRs with disease status, and machine learning were combined to predict cytomegalovirus infection status. A later analysis re-analyzed previously published TCR beta repertoires from 666 donors and added high-resolution HLA genotyping to study TCR occurrence patterns. In the later analysis, no new phenotypic data were used to find candidate immune exposures; instead, reliance was placed on TCR beta sequences and their occurrence across donors. To decide whether each TCR beta V gene segment behaved as functional or pseudogenic, an earlier analysis of some 570 of the donors relied on high-throughput TCR beta sequencing. Alongside the repertoire data, information on donor age, sex, ethnicity and CMV serostatus was compiled. Genome-wide SNP genotypes for about 60% of the 666 donors were used in a later genetic analysis, which treated that subset as a discovery cohort. All discovery cohort repertoires had been generated on a single sequencing platform. HLA typing included class I and class II loci at four-digit resolution. Typing coverage varied by locus: roughly 620-630 donors for A, B, C, DRB1 and DQB1; approximately 560 for DQA1; over 600 for DPA1; approximately 450 for DPB1. Roughly 5 DR-DQ haplotypes were treated as single units for association and clustering because of strong linkage in the cohort. Among a few hundred genotyped donors of the cohort, an average of approximately 240,000 unique TCR beta nucleotide sequences were sequenced per donor, roughly 20% of them non-productive.

Library construction relied on the immunoSEQ multiplex PCR assay. A mixture of 60 forward primers for TCR Vbeta segments and 13 reverse primers for TCR Jbeta segments was used in the multiplex PCR. The CDR3 region of rearranged TCR beta genes was amplified from genomic DNA by a multiplex PCR assay. On the Illumina HiSeq System, the amplified TCR beta libraries were sequenced as 87-base-pair reads. Per the source publication's procedure: A later analysis tallied approximately 87 million unique TCR beta chains across the 700 or so repertoires, and around 12 million of those chains were shared by two or more donors. A nearest-neighbor algorithm error-corrected the raw reads and collapsed the reads into unique sequences, merging closely related sequences to remove PCR and sequencing errors. Alignment of CDR3 sequences to IMGT reference sequences was used to assign V, D and J gene segments. For a sequence to be retained, a match of at least six nucleotides was required to both a V gene segment and a J gene segment. Rearrangements were called productive when the CDR3 lacked stop codons and stayed in frame with V and J; all others were non-productive. CDR3 was defined by IMGT convention, running from the second conserved V-encoded cysteine to the conserved J-encoded phenylalanine. In an earlier analysis of around 540 of the donors, sequences lacking an unambiguous match to a single V gene segment were excluded. In an earlier analysis of several hundred of the donors, V segments were called functional above 56.7% productive rearrangements and were called segregating when the between-donor standard deviation exceeded 5%. A statistical classification framework was built to diagnose cytomegalovirus status from the catalog of TCR beta chain sequences. In a later analysis, V and J genes were assigned by comparing TCR nucleotide sequences against IMGT/GENE-DB human TR gene sequences. The TCRdist pipeline was used in a later analysis to assign CDR3 sequences and most-parsimonious VDJ recombination scenarios. A later analysis defined each TCR beta chain by its CDR3 amino acid sequence plus V-gene family, and excluded reads lacking a unique V-gene family. As a way to deal with suspected cross-contamination and a sequencing artifact, a later analysis dropped over 550 nucleotide sequences that were highly shared and had low generation probability. In a later analysis, a clonal expansion index for each public chain was calculated from normalized within-repertoire ranks of inferred template counts. In a later analysis, generation probabilities were computed with a VDJ recombination model fitted to out-of-frame rearrangements, and the resulting probabilities were checked against IGoR. In a later analysis, hypergeometric tests were used to score TCR-TCR, TCR-HLA and TCR-CMV co-occurrence, with a repertoire-size bias correction applied to TCR pairs. False discovery rates were estimated in a later analysis by permuting HLA or CMV assignments 20 times. In a later analysis, co-occurring TCRs were grouped using DBSCAN, and TCRdist sequence similarity was added for clustering within HLA-allele-positive subsets. Repertoires with fewer than 30,000 or more than 120,000 public chains, plus five repertoires with anomalous nucleotide sharing, were excluded from co-occurrence clustering. TCRdb took over this immuneACCESS table, retaining in-frame rearrangements with V and J assigned. Such tables are incomplete; in checked studies, under half of the missing clones stem from an unresolved V gene, and the remainder is unexplained. V, J and clone size derive from that table, while D and trimming were established from the DNA sequence. The table for this sample lists 100,000 to 150,000 clones; about 80% of them were counted only once. The ten largest make up more than 3.5% of the sample.

The cohort consisted of hundreds of healthy bone marrow donors. At the time of sampling, every cohort member was nominally healthy, though immune exposures that went unrecorded were likely present. The donor was CMV seropositive and belonged to the group of about 290 seropositive cohort members. Each donor provided a peripheral blood sample, and peripheral blood mononuclear cells were used for TCR beta sequencing. Genomic DNA was extracted from the blood cell samples with the Qiagen DNeasy Blood Extraction Kit. Study-wide conclusions, independent of this receptor: Because some donors lacked HLA typing at each locus, the association tests relied only on the typed subset. A later analysis found that TCR association rates varied across HLA loci, with DRB1 alleles showing the most associated TCRs and HLA-C alleles the fewest. A further reported finding was that TCR beta sequences accurately predicted the HLA-A and HLA-B alleles for most subjects in the first cohort. Because counts were too low, approximately 18 rarely observed V segments, including chromosome 9 orphons, were excluded from the earlier analysis of 587 of the donors. When HLA alleles, especially DR and DQ, strongly co-occurred, TCR associations were difficult to assign to individual alleles. A later analysis found that HLA-associated TCR beta chains were more clonally expanded and had lower generation probabilities than equally common non-associated chains. The sequencing pipeline was judged likely to have produced a cluster of highly shared sequence variants as a technical artifact. Because the 87-base-pair reads could not distinguish some IMGT-functional V segments, including TRBV6-2 and TRBV6-3, those segments were excluded. Three of the identified cytomegalovirus-associated TCR beta chains were confirmed in vitro to be specific for cytomegalovirus antigens. In a later genetic analysis, a missense DCLRE1C variant was associated with V-gene and J-gene trimming of TCR beta chains, and the association was replicated in an independent cohort. Cytomegalovirus status was reported to be diagnosed by the classifier with high specificity and sensitivity in both the original and validation cohorts. In a later analysis, several top co-occurrence clusters were reported to appear linked to parvovirus B19, influenza, CMV and Epstein-Barr virus. Most TCR sequences were observed very rarely across donors, whereas some public TCRs were present in many individuals. According to a later analysis, most CMV-associated TCR beta chains appeared to be HLA-restricted, and the HLA associations seemed to be driven largely by CMV exposure. Correlated functional status among segregating V segments might reflect linkage disequilibrium, but an unknown experimental factor could not be ruled out. Only TCR beta chains were sequenced in this cohort, and the absence of alpha or paired-chain data limited detectable features. A later genetic analysis reported fewer N-insertions in productive TCRs among donors in an Asian-associated ancestry cluster than the approximately 700-donor mean. An earlier analysis of roughly 570 of the donors showed that most TCR beta V segments appeared in productive rearrangements either about 87% or about 30% of the time, which broadly matched IMGT annotations. The study gave a list of about 160 TCR beta chains associated with cytomegalovirus. Sequencing depth was assumed to be roughly uniform across donors in the presence/absence analyses, though that assumption may not hold. For the cohort, immune exposure information was limited to CMV serostatus. The authors suggested that the approach could potentially be extended to other disease states and immunological phenotypes. Specific HLA alleles were associated with about 17,000 TCR beta sequences at a false discovery rate of 0.05 in a later analysis.

With regard to this clone: The antigen it binds to is not known. Within one base of it there is no much larger clone, and no base qualities were kept.

The CDR3 measures 14 amino acids from cysteine to phenylalanine. Only the CDR3 region is kept as DNA, spanning 42 bases read in frame from base 1. Per the germline V gene, MGHRA is the CDR1 and YSYEKL is the CDR2. Between the V and J ends, shortened by 3 bases and 1 base respectively, the junction contains 9 bases. Recombination joined TRBV4-1 with TRBJ1-1; no D gene call is confident. The TCR sequence derives from a woman aged 40 to 50 in good health and CMV-seropositive. Sample: PBMCs. The CDR3 has the sequence CASSQQTQNTEAFF. The bases read TGCGCCAGCAGCCAGCAGACACAGAACACTGAAGCTTTCTTT.